This paragraph covers one T cell receptor beta chain sequence. These data come from a study of human T cells and chemical hapten exposure. Turning to the study itself: Once 0.01% DPC had been applied to the upper back by patch test, readings were taken at 6 days. Mainly, slight library volume differences in the pool made TCR yields vary.

Library preparation tagged each individual cDNA molecule with a unique molecular identifier. From the RACE reads, TCRdb called clonotypes with MiXCR, one entry per CDR3 protein. The table lists about 68,000 distinct CDR3 sequences, 11% of them singletons, with roughly 5.3% in the top ten. CDR3 length: 13 residues. Germline V lookup: CDR1 SGHVS, CDR2 FNYEAQ. Between the trimmed V and J ends, which lost 5 bases and 7 bases, there was a span of 9 bases. The time point is: pre-sensitization, week 0. Treatment meaning: therapeutic diphenylcyclopropenone sensitization with weekly scalp DPC. Non-pregnant alopecia patients aged 18 to 70, suitable for DPC therapy.

This receptor was taken from a woman between 45 and 65 years old with alopecia areata. Some clones in this sample may be carry-over from other donors' samples. J is TRBJ1-6 and V is TRBV7-6; a possible D gene is TRBD1 (5 bases). The specimen comprised whole blood, sampled in connection with sensitization to the hapten diphenylcyclopropenone (DPC). The CDR3 region has the DNA TGTGCCAGCAGCACTCACAGGAATTCACCCCTCCACTTT. This encodes CASSTHRNSPLHF.